What follows describes a single T cell receptor beta chain. Its antigen is not identified. TCRdb recomputed calls from the reads with MiXCR, one row per CDR3 protein. Counted here are roughly 220,000 distinct CDR3 sequences, roughly two fifths occurring once; the ten biggest clones make up 55% to 60%. CDR3 length: 16 residues. The germline V and J ends were trimmed by 1 base and 0 bases, with 7 bases remaining between them. Germline V lookup: CDR1 SEHNR, CDR2 FQNEAQ (reference sequence). This sample stems from a study of T cell repertoires in cytomegalovirus infection. Study context: Public TCR beta signature analysis indicated the presence of both CMV infection and matching HLA type.

The study, taken as a whole, reports: Clonotype analysis showed dominance of the ex vivo response by HLA-C-restricted CMV-specific TCR beta clonotypes. Of the TCR beta families, the public ones yielded a cumulative frequency that identified carriers of CMV plus the relevant HLA.

Sequenced here: CD8+ T cells from cultured PBMCs, sampled from culture after CMV antigen stimulation. The chain combines TRBV7-9 with TRBJ1-6, with D unresolved. This receptor was obtained from a human donor in good health (CMV status not recorded). Some clones in this sample may be carry-over from other donors' samples. Here the CDR3 reads CASSLEAFSYNSPLHF. The DNA of the CDR3 is TGTGCCAGCAGCTTAGAGGCATTCTCCTATAATTCACCCCTCCACTTT.